These 6 T cell receptor beta chains originate from one sample sequenced in a study of blood T cell repertoires in COVID-19. Assay used: immunoSEQ multiplex PCR; TCRdb lists only in-frame clones, some missing. The data show roughly 20,000 clones, 85% seen once. Sequencing used peripheral blood. The receptors here all came from a human donor with active COVID-19. The donor label of this sample is uncertain.

CDR3 sequence (DNA): TGTGCCAGTAGTCCCGAGACAGGGAGCTCCTATAATTCACCCCTCCACTTT. Translation: CASSPETGSSYNSPLHF. V gene TRBV19 combines with J gene TRBJ1-6; 7 positions agree with TRBD1. J lost 0 bases, V lost 5 bases, and 7 bases had no gene match. This CDR3 region has 17 residues. Germline V gene data show CDR1 as LNHDA and CDR2 as SQIVND (reference sequence).

The rearrangement uses TRBV11-2 and TRBJ1-2, with a possible D match to TRBD1 (6 bases). This CDR3 has 10 amino acids. The V end was cut by 2 bases, the J end by 13 bases, with 8 bases between. In germline, CDR1 is SGHAT, CDR2 FQNNGV. The CDR3 spells CASSLPTGTF. The CDR3 nucleotides are TGTGCCAGCAGCTTACCGACAGGCACCTTC.

The V and J genes are TRBV5-6 and TRBJ1-5; TRBD1 agrees at 8 bases. This CDR3 spans 14 amino acids. V dropped 2 bases and J dropped 6; count of bases not matched to a gene: 4. CDR1 is SGHDT, CDR2 YYEEEE, per germline. The CDR3: CASSFSGGGQPQHF. The CDR3 nucleotides are TGTGCCAGCAGCTTCTCAGGGGGCGGTCAGCCCCAGCATTTT.

The rearrangement links TRBV9 to TRBJ2-2; no firm D call. V was trimmed by 3 bases and J by 1 base, leaving 7 bases between them. The CDR3 has 14 residues. Germline CDR1 SGDLS, CDR2 YYNGEE. The CDR3, as DNA: TGTGCCAGCAGCGGTTTATTGAACACCGGGGAGCTGTTTTTT. This translates into CASSGLLNTGELFF. The whole variable domain, filled in from reference TRBV9 and TRBJ2-2, reads DSGVTQTPKHLITATGQRVTLRCSPRSGDLSVYWYQQSLDQGLQFLIQYYNGEERAKGNILERFSAQQFPDLHSELNLSSLELGDSALYFCASSGLLNTGELFFGEGSRLTVL.

This chain connects TRBV4-3 to TRBJ2-3; D not certain. The germline V gene encodes CDR1 LGHNA and CDR2 YSLEER. This CDR3 contains 14 residues. The V end lost 0 bases, the J end lost 6 bases, and 10 bases lay between the germline ends. The CDR3 DNA follows: TGCGCCAGCAGCCAAGATCCGGTCTACGATACGCAGTATTTT. It translates to CASSQDPVYDTQYF.

The count of this clone is one. This rearrangement joins TRBV5-1 to TRBJ2-3; D possibly corresponds to TRBD2 (7 bases). Germline CDR1 is SGHRS and CDR2 is YFSETQ. V lost 0 bases, J lost 4 bases, and 12 bases lay in between. CDR3 length: 15 residues. CDR3: CASSLERGAPDTQYF. The CDR3 DNA is TGCGCCAGCAGCTTGGAACGGGGGGCCCCAGATACGCAGTATTTT. Combining the CDR3 with reference TRBV5-1 and TRBJ2-3 gives the whole variable domain KAGVTQTPRYLIKTRGQQVTLSCSPISGHRSVSWYQQTPGQGLQFLFEYFSETQRNKGNFPGRFSGRQFSNSRSEMNVSTLELGDSALYLCASSLERGAPDTQYFGPGTRLTVL.